This T cell receptor (beta chain) was identified in a study of lung T cells in sarcoidosis with Löfgren's syndrome. This clonotype ranks as medium-sized (0.01 to 0.1%). MiXCR, applied by TCRdb to the reads, yields one record per CDR3 protein. The sample consists of some 2,500 distinct CDR3 sequences, roughly 31% of them appearing once. V dropped 2 bases and J dropped 0 bases, with 10 bases sitting between them. Germline V gives CDR1 DFQATT, CDR2 SNEGSKA (reference sequence). This CDR3 is built from 14 residues. The sequencing input was CD4+ T cells from PBMCs. The chain carries TRBV20-1 and TRBJ2-5; D assignment may be TRBD1 or TRBD2 (5 bases each). This sequence was found in a human donor with sarcoidosis (Löfgren's syndrome or another form), or a control subject (not recorded which). CDR3 protein: CSARHGTNQETQYF. In DNA, the CDR3 is TGCAGTGCTAGACACGGGACCAACCAAGAGACCCAGTACTTC.